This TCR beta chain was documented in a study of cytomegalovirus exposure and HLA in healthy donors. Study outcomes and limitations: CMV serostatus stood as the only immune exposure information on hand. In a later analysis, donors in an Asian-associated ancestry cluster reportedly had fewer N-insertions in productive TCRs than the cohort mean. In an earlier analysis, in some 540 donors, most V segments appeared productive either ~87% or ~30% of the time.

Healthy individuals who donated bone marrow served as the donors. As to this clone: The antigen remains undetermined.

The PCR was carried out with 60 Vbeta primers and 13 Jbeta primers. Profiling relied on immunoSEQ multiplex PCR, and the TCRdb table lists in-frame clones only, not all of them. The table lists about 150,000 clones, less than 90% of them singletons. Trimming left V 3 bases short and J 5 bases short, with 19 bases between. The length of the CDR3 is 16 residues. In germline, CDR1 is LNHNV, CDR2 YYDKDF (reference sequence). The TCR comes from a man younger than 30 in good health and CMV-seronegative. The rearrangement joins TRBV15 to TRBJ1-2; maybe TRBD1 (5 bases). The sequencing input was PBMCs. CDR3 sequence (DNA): TGTGCCACCAGCAGGGTTAGGACAAAAGATAGATATGGCTACACCTTC. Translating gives CATSRVRTKDRYGYTF.